This is a list of T cell receptor beta chains from one sample in a study. TCRdb used MiXCR to reprocess the 5' RACE reads, holding one entry per CDR3 protein. The table lists around 30,000 distinct CDR3 sequences, 25% to 30% of them singletons. Material for sequencing was tumor-infiltrating Tregs sorted from the breast tumor. Receptor source: a female donor with breast cancer. CDR3s include the opening cysteine and the closing phenylalanine or tryptophan. Each record gives: J gene, D gene, V gene, clone size, CDR3 DNA, CDR3 protein. A D gene is named only where the DNA matches it firmly. Clone size is stated in some rows and not others, as once, few, many or a class when expanded.

J gene: TRBJ2-1
D gene: .
V gene: TRBV6-5
clone size: .
CDR3 DNA: TGTGCCAGCAGTTACCTTTTTCCGGGTACTGAGCAGTTCTTC
CDR3 protein: CASSYLFPGTEQFF

J gene: TRBJ2-1
D gene: .
V gene: TRBV6-6
clone size: .
CDR3 DNA: TGTGCCGTCTTAGGGGATTACAATGAGCAGTTCTTC
CDR3 protein: CAVLGDYNEQFF

J gene: TRBJ1-1
D gene: TRBD1
V gene: TRBV11-2
clone size: few
CDR3 DNA: TGTGCCAGCAGCTCCGGGACAGTGAACACTGAAGCTTTCTTT
CDR3 protein: CASSSGTVNTEAFF

J gene: TRBJ2-7
D gene: TRBD1
V gene: TRBV12-3/TRBV12-4
clone size: many
CDR3 DNA: TGTGCCAGCAGCCCTCGACAGGGTAGGAGCTACGAGCAGTACTTC
CDR3 protein: CASSPRQGRSYEQYF

J gene: TRBJ2-7
D gene: TRBD1
V gene: TRBV11-2
clone size: many
CDR3 DNA: TGTGCCAGCAGCCCCGTAGGTCGGACAGGGACCTACGAGCAGTACTTC
CDR3 protein: CASSPVGRTGTYEQYF

J gene: TRBJ2-1
D gene: .
V gene: TRBV11-2
clone size: many
CDR3 DNA: TGTGCCAGCAGCTTAGGGGACGTACTCCACAATGAGCAGTTCTTC
CDR3 protein: CASSLGDVLHNEQFF

J gene: TRBJ2-1
D gene: .
V gene: TRBV2
clone size: many
CDR3 DNA: TGTGCCAGCAGTGATCTGACCGAAGGCGATGAGCAGTTCTTC
CDR3 protein: CASSDLTEGDEQFF

J gene: TRBJ2-5
D gene: .
V gene: TRBV2
clone size: .
CDR3 DNA: TGTGCCAGCAGTGAAGAAGGGAGACGGCAAGAGACCCAGTACTTC
CDR3 protein: CASSEEGRRQETQYF

J gene: TRBJ2-1
D gene: .
V gene: TRBV5-5
clone size: .
CDR3 DNA: TGTGCCAGCAGCGAGGTAGAGGGACAATACAATGAGCAGTTCTTC
CDR3 protein: CASSEVEGQYNEQFF

J gene: TRBJ2-5
D gene: .
V gene: TRBV18
clone size: once
CDR3 DNA: TGTGCCAGCTCACCAGACCACGAGACCCAGTACTTC
CDR3 protein: CASSPDHETQYF

J gene: TRBJ1-1
D gene: .
V gene: TRBV7-9
clone size: few
CDR3 DNA: TGTGCCAGCAGGGGGGGTTCGGGGTGGGGAGCTTTCTTT
CDR3 protein: CASRGGSGWGAFF

J gene: TRBJ1-1
D gene: .
V gene: TRBV6-5
clone size: .
CDR3 DNA: TGTGCCAGCAGTCACGGGGGGGAACACGGTGAAGCTTTCTTT
CDR3 protein: CASSHGGEHGEAFF

J gene: TRBJ2-7
D gene: TRBD2
V gene: TRBV20-1
clone size: .
CDR3 DNA: TGCAGTGCAGAGGGGGGTAGACTAGCGGGTTCGATCTACGAGCAGTACTTC
CDR3 protein: CSAEGGRLAGSIYEQYF

J gene: TRBJ1-5
D gene: .
V gene: TRBV20-1
clone size: few
CDR3 DNA: TGCAGTGCTAGAACTGGGGGCGAGGTTGGTCAGCCCCAGCATTTT
CDR3 protein: CSARTGGEVGQPQHF

J gene: TRBJ2-4
D gene: .
V gene: TRBV7-2
clone size: many
CDR3 DNA: TGTGCCAGCAGCTTAGCACTGACCAAAAACATTCAGTACTTC
CDR3 protein: CASSLALTKNIQYF

J gene: TRBJ1-6
D gene: TRBD1
V gene: TRBV6-1
clone size: many
CDR3 DNA: TGTGCCAGCAGTAGACAGGGGGAGGGGAATTCACCCCTCCACTTT
CDR3 protein: CASSRQGEGNSPLHF

J gene: TRBJ2-1
D gene: TRBD1
V gene: TRBV5-1
clone size: many
CDR3 DNA: TGCGCCAGCAGTTCCCCCTCGGACAGGGGGCTCGTCAATGAGCAGTTCTTC
CDR3 protein: CASSSPSDRGLVNEQFF

J gene: TRBJ1-5
D gene: .
V gene: TRBV7-3
clone size: few
CDR3 DNA: TGTGCCAGCAGCTTAGGACCCAATCAGCCCCAGCATTTT
CDR3 protein: CASSLGPNQPQHF

J gene: TRBJ2-1
D gene: TRBD2
V gene: TRBV7-9
clone size: few
CDR3 DNA: TGTGCCAGCAGCCAGAGGACTAGCGGGGTCAGGGAGCAGTTCTTC
CDR3 protein: CASSQRTSGVREQFF

J gene: TRBJ2-1
D gene: .
V gene: TRBV7-9
clone size: few
CDR3 DNA: TGTGCCAGCAGCTTAGGTACGGTCGGGGCGAATGAGCAGTTCTTC
CDR3 protein: CASSLGTVGANEQFF

J gene: TRBJ1-1
D gene: TRBD1
V gene: TRBV7-9
clone size: .
CDR3 DNA: TGTGCCAGCAGCTCGAGGACAGGGGGCGTCACTGAAGCTTTCTTT
CDR3 protein: CASSSRTGGVTEAFF

J gene: TRBJ2-3
D gene: .
V gene: TRBV9
clone size: many
CDR3 DNA: TGTGCCAGCAGCGTCGACGAGGGGGATACGCAGTATTTT
CDR3 protein: CASSVDEGDTQYF

J gene: TRBJ2-5
D gene: .
V gene: TRBV5-1
clone size: many
CDR3 DNA: TGCGCCAGCAGTTACGGACAGTCCCAAGAGACCCAGTACTTC
CDR3 protein: CASSYGQSQETQYF

J gene: TRBJ2-3
D gene: .
V gene: TRBV20-1
clone size: many
CDR3 DNA: TGCAGTGCTAGGCGACAGGGACTCGGGACAGATACGCAGTATTTT
CDR3 protein: CSARRQGLGTDTQYF

J gene: TRBJ2-7
D gene: TRBD1
V gene: TRBV11-2
clone size: few
CDR3 DNA: TGTGCCAGCAGCTTAGAGAGGCGCGTACGTGGACAGGGAACGTACGAGCAGTACTTC
CDR3 protein: CASSLERRVRGQGTYEQYF

J gene: TRBJ1-2
D gene: TRBD1
V gene: TRBV20-1
clone size: many
CDR3 DNA: TGCAGTGCTAGACCCCAGGGGGGCGTTTGGAGCTACACCTTC
CDR3 protein: CSARPQGGVWSYTF

J gene: TRBJ1-1
D gene: TRBD1
V gene: TRBV6-4
clone size: few
CDR3 DNA: TGTGCCAGCAGTGGGGACAGGGGGCTGGCAGCTTTCTTT
CDR3 protein: CASSGDRGLAAFF

J gene: TRBJ1-2
D gene: .
V gene: TRBV6-1
clone size: .
CDR3 DNA: TGTGCCAGCATTCCCTCCGCGGGACAAGGGGTCCATGGCTACACCTTC
CDR3 protein: CASIPSAGQGVHGYTF

J gene: TRBJ2-3
D gene: .
V gene: TRBV24-1
clone size: .
CDR3 DNA: TGTGCCACCAGTCGACGGGATGGCACAGATACGCAGTATTTT
CDR3 protein: CATSRRDGTDTQYF

J gene: TRBJ1-4
D gene: TRBD1
V gene: TRBV20-1
clone size: few
CDR3 DNA: TGCAGTGCTTCCTCCCCGGGACAGAGGAGTGAAAAACTGTTTTTT
CDR3 protein: CSASSPGQRSEKLFF

J gene: TRBJ2-1
D gene: TRBD2
V gene: TRBV6-6
clone size: many
CDR3 DNA: TGTGCCAGCATCCAGTTGGTGACTAGCGGGCTGTACAATGAGCAGTTCTTC
CDR3 protein: CASIQLVTSGLYNEQFF

J gene: TRBJ2-7
D gene: .
V gene: TRBV20-1
clone size: many
CDR3 DNA: TGCAGTGCTAGAGATCTTGCACGGGACTTCTTCGCGTCTGAGCAGTACTTC
CDR3 protein: CSARDLARDFFASEQYF

J gene: TRBJ2-7
D gene: TRBD1
V gene: TRBV19
clone size: many
CDR3 DNA: TGTGCCAGTAGTATAGCTGAGACAGGGAGCCACGAGCAGTACTTC
CDR3 protein: CASSIAETGSHEQYF

J gene: TRBJ2-7
D gene: .
V gene: TRBV20-1
clone size: many
CDR3 DNA: TGCAGTGCTGGAGGCCCCGGGCTAGCCTCCCGGGCTGAGCAGTACTTC
CDR3 protein: CSAGGPGLASRAEQYF

J gene: TRBJ1-5
D gene: .
V gene: TRBV20-1
clone size: many
CDR3 DNA: TGCAGTGCTAGAAGGGGTGAGGTGAGCAATCAGCCCCAGCATTTT
CDR3 protein: CSARRGEVSNQPQHF

J gene: TRBJ2-1
D gene: .
V gene: TRBV3-1
clone size: few
CDR3 DNA: TGTGTCAGCAGCCAAGGACTGGCGGGCTACAATGAGCAGTTCTTC
CDR3 protein: CVSSQGLAGYNEQFF

J gene: TRBJ1-3
D gene: .
V gene: TRBV20-1
clone size: .
CDR3 DNA: TGCAGTGCTAGTCCGGGACAAAGAAACACCATATATTTT
CDR3 protein: CSASPGQRNTIYF